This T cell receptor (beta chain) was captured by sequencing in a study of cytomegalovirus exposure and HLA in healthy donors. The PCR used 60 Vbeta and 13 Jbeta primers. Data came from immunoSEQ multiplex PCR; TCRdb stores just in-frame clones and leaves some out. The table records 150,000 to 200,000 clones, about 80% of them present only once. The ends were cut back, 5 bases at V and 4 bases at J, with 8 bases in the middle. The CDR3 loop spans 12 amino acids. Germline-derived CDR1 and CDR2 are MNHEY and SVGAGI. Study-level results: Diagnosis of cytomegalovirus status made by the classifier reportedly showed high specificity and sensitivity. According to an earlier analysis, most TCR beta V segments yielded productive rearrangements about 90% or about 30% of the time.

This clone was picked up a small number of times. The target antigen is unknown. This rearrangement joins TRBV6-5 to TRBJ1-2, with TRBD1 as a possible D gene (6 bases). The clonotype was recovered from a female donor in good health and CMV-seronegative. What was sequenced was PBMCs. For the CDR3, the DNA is TGTGCCAGCAGTCTAGGGGGCTATGGCTACACCTTC. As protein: CASSLGGYGYTF.